The clone carrying this T cell receptor (beta chain) appeared a single time. Sequencing was performed with immunoSEQ multiplex PCR; in TCRdb, only in-frame clones are kept and a portion is missing. The sample shows about 320,000 clones, roughly 85% of them seen only once. Ages ranged from about 18 to 89 years, with residence in some 25 US areas. Shortly before study entry, within 2 weeks, exposed participants had met a COVID-19 case. The sample belongs to a study of blood T cell repertoires in COVID-19. Study information: Collection of acute and convalescent COVID-19 samples took place in the United States, Italy and Spain. PBMCs, B-cell-depleted T cells, or T cells provided the cDNA or gDNA that made up the material.

Losses at the gene ends were 4 bases for V and 1 base for J; bases not matched to a gene: 9. The CDR3 consists of 16 residues. Germline lookup yields CDR1 SGDLS and CDR2 YYNGEE. The TCR comes from a woman under 40 who had been exposed to COVID-19. The chain has TRBV9 and TRBJ2-5; 8 positions agree with TRBD2. The sample taken for sequencing was PBMCs or T cells enriched from blood (not recorded which). In DNA form, the CDR3 reads TGTGCCAGCAGCCTGGGTTCAGCGGGAGTCCAAGAGACCCAGTACTTC. Its translation is CASSLGSAGVQETQYF.